The next 8 T cell receptor beta chains were all read from a single sample in a study of cytomegalovirus exposure and HLA in healthy donors. 13 Jbeta primers and 60 Vbeta primers were used for the PCR. Sequencing used immunoSEQ multiplex PCR; TCRdb keeps in-frame clones, though not all of them. Of 53,000 or so clones listed, 65% to 75% are singletons. Sequencing used PBMCs. The receptor source for this set is a young man in good health and CMV-seropositive.

This sequence joins TRBV5-1 and TRBJ1-2; 8 bases fit TRBD1. Trimming removed 1 base from V and 3 bases from J; junction bases left unmatched: 8. This CDR3 is built from 16 residues. CDR1 and CDR2 from the germline V gene are SGHRS and YFSETQ. The CDR3 protein is CASSLQAGGLDYGYTF. For the CDR3, the DNA is TGCGCCAGCAGCTTGCAGGCAGGGGGCTTAGACTATGGCTACACCTTC.

V usage is TRBV7-9 and J usage is TRBJ2-1; possible D gene TRBD2, 6 bases. CDR3 length: 15 residues. Trimming left V 5 bases short and J 7 bases short, with 18 bases between. Germline values: CDR1 SEHNR, CDR2 FQNEAQ (reference sequence). CDR3 sequence: CASSGRREGDNEQFF. The CDR3 nucleotides read TGTGCCAGCAGCGGCCGGAGGGAAGGGGATAATGAGCAGTTCTTC. The full variable domain, with the rest looked up from reference TRBV7-9 and TRBJ2-1, is DTGVSQNPRHKITKRGQNVTFRCDPISEHNRLYWYRQTLGQGPEFLTYFQNEAQLEKSRLLSDRFSAERPKGSFSTLEIQRTEQGDSAMYLCASSGRREGDNEQFFGPGTRLTVL.

The chain carries TRBV9 and TRBJ2-1; 8 nucleotides align to TRBD2. Germline loops: CDR1 SGDLS, CDR2 YYNGEE. J lost 9 bases, V lost 3 bases, and 11 bases had no gene match. The CDR3 is 15 amino acids. CDR3 nucleotide sequence: TGTGCCAGCAGCGAGCTCAAGACCGGGGGGGTTGAGCAGTTCTTC. This encodes CASSELKTGGVEQFF.

The chain uses TRBV4-2 and TRBJ2-1, with 9 bases that match TRBD2. V lost 4 bases to trimming and J lost 5 bases; unmatched junction nucleotides: 9. Germline assignment: CDR1 LGHNA and CDR2 YNFKEQ. The CDR3 length is 16 residues. Here the CDR3 reads CASSPETQRGDNEQFF. CDR3 coding DNA: TGTGCCAGCAGCCCTGAGACGCAGCGGGGGGACAATGAGCAGTTCTTC.

The chain links TRBV4-1 to TRBJ2-1, with 10 nucleotides matching TRBD2. CDR3 size: 18 residues. Trimming cost V 4 bases and J 4 bases; bases outside gene matches: 13. Germline values: CDR1 MGHRA, CDR2 YSYEKL. Here the CDR3 DNA reads TGCGCCAGCAGCCCAAGAGTCACTAGCGGGAACTTTTACAATGAGCAGTTCTTC. Translation: CASSPRVTSGNFYNEQFF.

V gene TRBV9 combines with J gene TRBJ2-1; TRBD1 agrees at 10 bases. Germline V gene sequence: CDR1 SGDLS, CDR2 YYNGEE. After removal of 2 bases from V and 4 bases from J, the junction contained 6 bases not matched to a gene. This CDR3 has 16 amino acids. CDR3 nucleotide sequence: TGTGCCAGCAGCGTCCTCGGGACAGGGGAGTACAATGAGCAGTTCTTC. As protein: CASSVLGTGEYNEQFF.

V gene TRBV7-2 combines with J gene TRBJ2-1; D is possibly TRBD1 (5 bases). The CDR3 totals 16 residues. The V end lost 0 bases, the J end lost 3 bases, and 12 bases lay between the germline ends. The germline gives CDR1 SGHTA, CDR2 FQGNSA. CDR3 DNA: TGTGCCAGCAGCTTAGCGCTGGCAGGGCGCTACAATGAGCAGTTCTTC. Amino acids: CASSLALAGRYNEQFF.

This chain joins TRBV12-2 and TRBJ1-1. TRBV12-2 is designated a pseudogene. This CDR3 contains 13 residues. CDR3 sequence: CASRLELPRGAFF. The CDR3, as DNA: TGTGCAAGTCGCTTAGAACTCCCCCGGGGGGCTTTCTTT.